This T cell receptor (beta chain) was recovered during a study of blood T cells in healthy people across ages. The second PCR ran roughly 6 to 12 cycles with a sample-barcoded 5' primer and J-beta primers. Sequencing of every sample gave 3 million or more CDR3-containing paired-end reads. TCRdb re-called the 5' RACE reads through MiXCR, storing one row per CDR3 protein. This table holds 1.8 million or so distinct CDR3 sequences, about two fifths found once. Germline assignment: CDR1 MDHEN and CDR2 SYDVKM. V was clipped by 2 bases and J by 11 bases, with 21 bases between them. The CDR3 is 15 residues long. Healthy Caucasians from Russia aged about 6 to 100 served as donors.

The chain recombines TRBV28 with TRBJ2-5; D not resolved. This TCR was recovered from a human donor in good health. What was sequenced was blood. In DNA, the CDR3 is TGTGCCAGCAGTTTAAGCCTTTCAGAATACAATGAGCAGTACTTC. Its translation is CASSLSLSEYNEQYF.